These 26 T cell receptor beta chains came from one sample sequenced in a study of blood T cells in healthy people across ages. Alongside a J-beta primer mix, a sample-barcoded 5' primer served in a second PCR lasting roughly 6 to 12 cycles. TCRdb re-analysed the 5' RACE reads in MiXCR, keeping a single row per CDR3 protein. The sample includes 950,000 to 1,200,000 distinct CDR3 sequences, roughly two fifths seen only once; the top ten take roughly 13%. The sample was blood. These receptors came from a man between 18 and 35 years old in good health.

This clonotype was counted a few times. This chain uses TRBV12-3 or TRBV12-4 with TRBJ2-1, with D perhaps being TRBD1 or TRBD2 (6 bases each). This CDR3 is built from 15 residues. The V gene lost 2 bases and the J gene lost 4 bases, with 12 bases spanning the gap. CDR3 sequence (DNA): TGTGCCAGCAGTTTAAGGGGGGCCGTGTACAATGAGCAGTTCTTC. The encoded protein is CASSLRGAVYNEQFF.

The CDR3 spells CASSQDSRSTQYF. The CDR3 nucleotides read TGTGCCAGCAGCCAAGACAGCAGGAGTACGCAGTATTTT. The J gene is TRBJ2-3, the V gene TRBV14; no clear D. From germline, CDR1 is SGHDN and CDR2 FVKESK. With 0 bases removed from V and 8 bases from J, the gap between germline ends came to 9 bases. CDR3 length: 13 residues.

This clonotype was detected only a few times. The chain couples TRBV29-1 to TRBJ1-1; 7 nucleotides line up with TRBD1. Germline CDR1 SQVTM, CDR2 ANQGSEA. The CDR3 runs 16 residues. Trimming removed 6 bases from V and 0 bases from J; junction bases left unmatched: 13. This CDR3 is CSVVTGTVRMNTEAFF. The CDR3 DNA reads as TGCAGCGTCGTAACCGGGACAGTGCGAATGAACACTGAAGCTTTCTTT.

This chain uses TRBV20-1 with TRBJ2-7, with D possibly matching TRBD2 (5 bases). The CDR3 consists of 15 residues. Germline lookup yields CDR1 DFQATT and CDR2 SNEGSKA (reference sequence). Trimming removed 3 bases from V and 5 bases from J, with 20 bases in between. The CDR3 region is CSASSEAGRSNEQYF. Here the CDR3 DNA reads TGCAGTGCTAGTTCCGAGGCGGGCCGGTCTAACGAGCAGTACTTC.

The V gene is TRBV3-1, the J gene TRBJ2-7; 9 nucleotides match TRBD1. V dropped 10 bases and J dropped 7; count of bases not matched to a gene: 11. The CDR3 contains 13 residues. Germline-derived CDR1 and CDR2 are LGHDT and YNNKEL (reference sequence). CDR3 coding DNA: TGTGCCACCTCACAGGGGGCTGATAATGAGCAGTACTTC. This encodes CATSQGADNEQYF.

This clonotype came up a few times. This chain connects TRBV28 to TRBJ2-4, with 8 bases lining up with TRBD1. Trimming cost V 7 bases and J 5 bases; bases outside gene matches: 7. Germline V gives CDR1 MDHEN, CDR2 SYDVKM. This CDR3 has 14 residues. The CDR3 DNA reads TGTGCCAGCACCGACAGGGGAATCCAAAACATTCAGTACTTC. It codes for CASTDRGIQNIQYF.

About this clonotype itself: One junction end does not reproduce the germline sequence, and a read error may be involved. This chain connects TRBV2 to TRBJ1-6; TRBD1 matches at 9 bases. Looked up from germline, CDR1 is SNHLY and CDR2 is FYNNEI. This CDR3 contains 15 residues. Here the CDR3 reads CASSGGQGYNSPPHF. CDR3 nucleotide sequence: TGTGCCAGCAGTGGGGGACAGGGTTATAATTCACCCCCCCACTTT.

V is TRBV2 and J is TRBJ2-4; the D gene is possibly TRBD1 (5 bases). Trimming took 7 bases from V and 13 from J, leaving 17 bases between them. In germline, CDR1 is SNHLY, CDR2 FYNNEI. CDR3 size: 12 residues. CDR3 DNA sequence: TGTGCCAGCAAACCGACAGCGAATGAGCAGTACTTC. As protein: CASKPTANEQYF.

The CDR3 sequence is CASSLVTSHNEQFF. DNA of the CDR3: TGTGCCAGCAGCTTAGTTACCAGTCACAATGAGCAGTTCTTC. This chain uses TRBV7-9 with TRBJ2-1; no firm D call. The CDR3 length is 14 residues. The germline gives CDR1 SEHNR, CDR2 FQNEAQ (reference sequence). V was trimmed by 1 base and J by 5 bases, leaving 9 bases between them.

There are many counts of this clonotype. The V gene is TRBV12-3 or TRBV12-4, the J gene TRBJ2-1; D may be TRBD1 (6 bases). The germline V and J ends were trimmed by 5 bases and 6 bases, with 11 bases remaining between them. The CDR3 has 13 amino acids. The CDR3 DNA reads TGTGCCAGCAGTCCAGGGACATTCAATGAGCAGTTCTTC. It encodes CASSPGTFNEQFF.

This chain connects TRBV27 to TRBJ2-1; possible D gene TRBD2, 5 bases. The CDR3 covers 19 residues. V was trimmed by 3 bases and J by 15 bases, leaving 36 bases between them. Per germline, CDR1 MNHEY and CDR2 SMNVEV (reference sequence). The CDR3 sequence is CASSFIWGAESVLRGLPFF. The CDR3 bases are TGTGCCAGCAGTTTTATTTGGGGAGCTGAGTCGGTTCTTCGTGGCTTACCGTTCTTC.

A few counts support this clonotype. This chain connects TRBV6-5 to TRBJ1-6, with D unresolved. In germline, CDR1 is MNHEY, CDR2 SVGAGI. V was clipped by 0 bases and J by 10 bases, with 7 bases between them. The CDR3 has 13 residues. CDR3 DNA: TGTGCCAGCAGTTACTCGTTAAGGTCACCCCTCCACTTT. This sequence encodes CASSYSLRSPLHF.

The rearrangement links TRBV3-1 to TRBJ1-5; a possible D gene is TRBD1 (5 bases). V was shortened by 2 bases and J by 3 bases, with 8 bases between the two germline ends. Germline V gene lookup returns CDR1 LGHDT and CDR2 YNNKEL (reference sequence). The CDR3 runs to 14 residues. The CDR3 protein is CASSQRDLNQPQHF. CDR3 sequence (DNA): TGTGCCAGCAGCCAAAGGGACCTCAATCAGCCCCAGCATTTT.

The chain employs TRBV18 and TRBJ1-5; D ambiguous. This CDR3 region has 13 residues. Trimming removed 2 bases from V and 3 bases from J, with 5 bases in between. Germline V gene sequence: CDR1 KGHSH, CDR2 LQKENI. The DNA of the CDR3 is TGTGCCAGCTCACCAGGGGACAATCAGCCCCAGCATTTT. Its protein is CASSPGDNQPQHF.

This chain uses TRBV5-1 with TRBJ1-2; 7 bases fit TRBD1. Per the germline V gene, CDR1 is SGHRS and CDR2 is YFSETQ. J gave up 3 bases and V 5 bases, and 10 bases lay outside the gene matches. This CDR3 is 15 amino acids long. CDR3 in amino acids: CASSFGGTEHYGYTF. In DNA form, the CDR3 reads TGCGCCAGCAGTTTCGGGGGGACAGAGCACTATGGCTACACCTTC. Combining the CDR3 with reference TRBV5-1 and TRBJ1-2 gives the whole variable domain KAGVTQTPRYLIKTRGQQVTLSCSPISGHRSVSWYQQTPGQGLQFLFEYFSETQRNKGNFPGRFSGRQFSNSRSEMNVSTLELGDSALYLCASSFGGTEHYGYTFGSGTRLTVV.

The chain uses TRBV15 and TRBJ1-2; no definite D call. V was pared by 0 bases and J by 7 bases, with 9 bases between. Germline assignment: CDR1 LNHNV and CDR2 YYDKDF (reference sequence). The CDR3 covers 13 residues. The CDR3 sequence is CATSRDRGFGYTF. CDR3 nucleotide sequence: TGTGCCACCAGCAGAGATCGGGGATTTGGCTACACCTTC.

The chain has TRBV12-3 or TRBV12-4 and TRBJ2-2; no clear D gene. Trimming removed 3 bases from V and 6 bases from J, with 14 bases in between. The CDR3 contains 15 residues. The CDR3 protein is CASSLGQKGAGELFF. Written as DNA, the CDR3 is TGTGCCAGCAGTTTGGGCCAAAAAGGAGCCGGGGAGCTGTTTTTT.

This clonotype was picked up a small number of times. This may be a read error: a much more frequent sequence differs by one nucleotide. The chain couples TRBV12-3 or TRBV12-4 to TRBJ2-3, with 7 bases aligning to TRBD2. This CDR3 is 12 amino acids long. CDR3 in DNA: TGTGCCAGCAGTTTACGGGAGGATACGGAGTATTTT. Amino acids: CASSLREDTEYF.

The table lists this clonotype with a few counts. The chain carries TRBV7-2 and TRBJ2-3; 11 positions agree with TRBD2. Germline values: CDR1 SGHTA, CDR2 FQGNSA. This CDR3 spans 15 amino acids. The V segment lost 5 bases and the J segment 4 bases; nucleotides outside the gene matches: 5. The CDR3 protein is CASSALAGGPDTQYF. For the CDR3, the DNA is TGTGCCAGCAGCGCCTTAGCGGGGGGGCCAGATACGCAGTATTTT.

A word on this clonotype: A much larger clonotype is one base distant, so this may be a read error. The J gene is TRBJ2-1, the V gene TRBV7-9; D is possibly TRBD1 or TRBD2 (6 bases each). The CDR3 is 15 residues long. The V gene's germline CDR1 is SEHNR and CDR2 FQNEAQ (reference sequence). Between the trimmed V and J ends, which lost 6 bases and 4 bases, there was a span of 16 bases. CDR3 DNA sequence: TGTGCCAGCAGTCCGGACGGGGGCAGGTACAATGAGCAGTTCTTC. Amino acid sequence: CASSPDGGRYNEQFF.

This clonotype turned up a few times. The chain has TRBV4-3 and TRBJ1-4; D gene ambiguous. In germline, CDR1 is LGHNA, CDR2 YSLEER. The V end lost 3 bases, the J end lost 7 bases, and 15 bases lay between the germline ends. The CDR3 loop spans 15 amino acids. CDR3 region: CASSQGLAGSEKLFF. The CDR3 bases are TGCGCCAGCAGCCAGGGGTTGGCAGGCAGTGAAAAACTGTTTTTT.

This clonotype turned up a few times. The gene calls are TRBV6-6 and TRBJ2-3; 7 nucleotides line up with TRBD1. In germline, CDR1 is MNHNY, CDR2 SVGAGI (reference sequence). V shed 0 bases, J shed 5 bases, and the junction held 5 bases outside the gene matches. There are 15 residues in the CDR3. Written as DNA, the CDR3 is TGTGCCAGCAGTTACTCGACAGGGTGGGAAGATACGCAGTATTTT. As protein: CASSYSTGWEDTQYF.

A note on this clonotype: A much bigger clone sits one base away, suggesting this may be a read error. The chain carries TRBV20-1 and TRBJ2-7, with 8 bases lining up with TRBD1. The CDR3 loop spans 13 amino acids. The germline V gene has CDR1 DFQATT and CDR2 SNEGSKA (reference sequence). CDR3 residues: CSRTQGAAYEQYF. As DNA, the CDR3 is TGCAGCCGAACGCAGGGGGCAGCGTACGAGCAGTACTTC.

This sequence joins TRBV9 and TRBJ2-5, with D possibly matching TRBD1 (5 bases). This CDR3 region has 13 residues. Germline CDR1 is SGDLS and CDR2 is YYNGEE. V lost 1 base, J lost 11 bases, and 15 bases lay in between. The CDR3: CASSVKGEGEQYF. Written as DNA, the CDR3 is TGTGCCAGCAGCGTAAAAGGGGAAGGTGAGCAGTACTTC.

The V gene is TRBV6-1, the J gene TRBJ1-1; the D is unclear. CDR3 length equals 13 residues. Germline CDR1 and CDR2: MNHNS and SASEGT. With 6 bases removed from V and 1 base from J, the gap between germline ends came to 9 bases. CDR3 region: CASSASQNTEAFF. CDR3 DNA: TGTGCCAGCAGCGCTTCACAGAACACTGAAGCTTTCTTT.

CDR3 in DNA: TGTGCCAGCAGCCAGGACAGGGTATTATATTCACCCCTCCACTTT. This translates into CASSQDRVLYSPLHF. The gene calls are TRBV3-1 and TRBJ1-6; 8 positions agree with TRBD1. The CDR3 sequence is 15 residues long. Per the germline V gene, CDR1 is LGHDT and CDR2 is YNNKEL (reference sequence). The V gene end was trimmed by 3 bases and the J gene end by 8 bases; junction bases not matched to a gene: 6.